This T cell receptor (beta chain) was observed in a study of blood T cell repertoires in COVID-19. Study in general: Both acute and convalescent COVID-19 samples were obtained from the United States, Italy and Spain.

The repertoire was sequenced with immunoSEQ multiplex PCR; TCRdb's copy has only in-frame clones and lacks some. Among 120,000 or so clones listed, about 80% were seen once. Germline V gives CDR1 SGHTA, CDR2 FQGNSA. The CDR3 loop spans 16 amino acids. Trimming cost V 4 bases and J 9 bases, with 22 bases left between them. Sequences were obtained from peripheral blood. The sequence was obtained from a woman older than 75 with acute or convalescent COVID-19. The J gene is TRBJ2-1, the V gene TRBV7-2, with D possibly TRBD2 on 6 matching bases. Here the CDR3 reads CASSSNRREFTTEQFF. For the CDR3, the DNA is TGTGCCAGCAGCTCCAACCGACGGGAGTTCACAACTGAGCAGTTCTTC.